The entry that follows covers one T cell receptor beta chain sequence. Its antigen is currently unknown. V was trimmed by 5 bases and J by 5 bases, leaving 10 bases between them. This CDR3 spans 13 amino acids. The germline V gene encodes CDR1 MNHEY and CDR2 SVGAGI. This entry is derived from a study of T cell responses to AZD1222 COVID-19 vaccine. Study conclusions and caveats: In a largely white British group with more females than males, clonal diversity was possibly underestimated.

Clones were sequenced by immunoSEQ multiplex PCR, and TCRdb holds only the in-frame ones, with some missing. The sample consists of 95,000 to 150,000 clones, about 85% of them appearing once. The chain joins TRBV6-5 to TRBJ2-1; possible D gene TRBD2, 6 bases. The starting material was peripheral blood, obtained on day 0 of AZD1222 vaccination. This sequence originates from an adult in good health. DNA for the CDR3: TGTGCCAGCAGTCCCGGGGGACACAATGAGCAGTTCTTC. Its protein is CASSPGGHNEQFF.